The 9 T cell receptor beta chains given below trace back to one sample, sequenced in a study of Graves' ophthalmopathy and Graves' hyperthyroidism. Scientists amplified the TCR beta CDR3 regions from RNA transcripts. HTBI primers primed a first-round RT-PCR, and a second-round multiplex PCR followed. A single record per CDR3 protein comes from TCRdb applying MiXCR to the multiplex PCR reads. Of 300,000 to 350,000 distinct CDR3 sequences listed, 15% to 20% are singletons. Sequencing was carried out using peripheral blood. Receptors originate from an adult man with Graves' ophthalmopathy.

This clonotype was seen at least ten times. The chain combines TRBV29-1 with TRBJ2-7; D is perhaps TRBD1 (6 bases). From germline, CDR1 is SQVTM and CDR2 ANQGSEA. The V end lost 7 bases, the J end lost 4 bases, and 17 bases lay between the germline ends. The CDR3 extends over 13 amino acids. The CDR3 bases are TGCAGCGGGGTAGGGTCAGGGGAATACGAGCAGTACTTC. As protein: CSGVGSGEYEQYF.

This clonotype occurred many times. The chain combines TRBV7-2 with TRBJ1-2; TRBD1 aligns across 7 bases. J was trimmed by 7 bases and V by 0 bases; bases with no gene match: 5. From germline, CDR1 is SGHTA and CDR2 FQGNSA. The CDR3 consists of 14 residues. CDR3 protein: CASSLARGGRGYTF. CDR3 in DNA: TGTGCCAGCAGCTTAGCGCGAGGGGGCCGTGGCTACACCTTC. Drawing the rest from reference TRBV7-2 and TRBJ1-2, the complete variable domain is GAGVSQSPSNKVTEKGKDVELRCDPISGHTALYWYRQSLGQGLEFLIYFQGNSAPDKSGLPSDRFSAERTGGSVSTLTIQRTQQEDSAVYLCASSLARGGRGYTFGSGTRLTVV.

This clonotype was observed at least ten times. This chain joins TRBV30 and TRBJ1-2; D not resolved. Germline-derived CDR1 and CDR2 are GTSNPN and SVGIG (reference sequence). V lost 0 bases, J lost 7 bases, and 12 bases lay in between. There are 13 residues in the CDR3. The CDR3, as DNA: TGTGCCTGGAGTGTACTCCGGGCTCTTGGCTACACCTTC. It translates to CAWSVLRALGYTF.

The sample holds many counts of this clonotype. The chain has TRBV5-1 and TRBJ2-5, with 9 bases that match TRBD1. Germline lookup yields CDR1 SGHRS and CDR2 YFSETQ. With 3 bases clipped from V and 7 bases from J, the junction kept 10 bases outside the gene matches. This CDR3 contains 15 residues. The DNA for the CDR3 is TGCGCCAGCAGCTCGGGACAGGGCTCTGCGGGGACCCAGTACTTC. Protein: CASSSGQGSAGTQYF.

This clonotype has at least ten counts. The genes are TRBV15 and TRBJ2-7; 8 bases are a match to TRBD1. The germline V gene has CDR1 LNHNV and CDR2 YYDKDF (reference sequence). The CDR3 covers 14 residues. Trimming at V came to 3 bases and at J to 4 bases, leaving 5 bases not matched to a gene. CDR3 DNA sequence: TGTGCCACCAGCAGCGGACAGGGCGTGTACGAGCAGTACTTC. Its protein is CATSSGQGVYEQYF.

This clonotype occurred many times. A much more abundant neighbour one base away suggests this may be a read error. This chain joins TRBV30 and TRBJ1-1; possible D gene TRBD1, 5 bases. This CDR3 is built from 12 residues. V lost 7 bases and J 2 bases, leaving 11 bases between the germline ends. Germline V gene sequence: CDR1 GTSNPN, CDR2 SVGIG (reference sequence). The DNA of the CDR3 is TGTGCCTTTCGGGGGAGAAACACTGAAGCTTTCTTT. Translation: CAFRGRNTEAFF. Using reference TRBV30 and TRBJ1-1 for the parts outside the CDR3, the full variable domain is SQTIHQWPATLVQPVGSPLSLECTVEGTSNPNLYWYRQAAGRGLQLLFYSVGIGQISSEVPQNLSASRPQDRQFILSSKKLLLSDSGFYLCAFRGRNTEAFFGQGTRLTVV.

Details on this clonotype: The junction departs from the called germline gene at one end, perhaps through a read error. The chain carries TRBV12-3 or TRBV12-4 and TRBJ1-2; 12 bases are shared with TRBD1. The CDR3 spans 15 residues. In nucleotides, the CDR3 is TGTGCCAGCAGTCCTCTGGGACAGGGGGCCTACGGCTACGCCTTC. Translation gives CASSPLGQGAYGYAF.

This clonotype was seen ten or more times. The chain recombines TRBV12-3 or TRBV12-4 with TRBJ2-2; the D is unclear. V dropped 3 bases and J dropped 4 bases, with 12 bases sitting between them. The CDR3 has 15 residues. The DNA for the CDR3 is TGTGCCAGCAGTTTTTATAGAGCAACCACCGGGGAGCTGTTTTTT. Its protein is CASSFYRATTGELFF.

This clonotype has just one count. The germline gene is not matched at one end of the junction; a read error may be the cause. The chain is built from TRBV20-1 and TRBJ1-1; 7 bases match TRBD1. Germline CDR1 is DFQATT and CDR2 is SNEGSKA (reference sequence). CDR3 length: 12 residues. In DNA form, the CDR3 reads TGCATTGCTAGGGGGCAGTCCGTTGAAGCTTTCTTT. Encoded protein: CIARGQSVEAFF.